This T cell receptor (beta chain) was captured in a study of cytomegalovirus exposure and HLA in healthy donors listed by TCRdb under 2017. Context from the whole study: A later analysis indicated that the 130 or so validation repertoires were generated on the platform also employed for the approximately 700 repertoires of the first cohort. The study combined high-throughput TCR immunosequencing, statistical association of individual TCRs with disease status, and machine learning to predict cytomegalovirus infection status. A separate validation cohort of over 95 different subjects was used in addition to the roughly 720-subject first cohort. The study aimed to test whether signatures of past pathogen exposure could be identified by cataloging public T cell receptors. Study-level results and caveats: The study listed 170 or so TCR beta chains as associated with cytomegalovirus. Cytomegalovirus status was reported to be diagnosed by the classifier with high specificity and sensitivity in both the original and validation cohorts. A few of the identified cytomegalovirus-associated TCR beta chains were confirmed in vitro to be specific for cytomegalovirus antigens. The authors suggested that the approach could potentially be extended to other disease states and immunological phenotypes. In a later analysis, TCRs clustered in the first cohort were found to also tend to co-occur in the 130 or so validation repertoires, with 94% of cluster scores above 0. A later analysis had no HLA typing for the validation cohort, so co-occurrence there was scored across all 130 or so repertoires. Most TCR sequences were seen in very few donors, while some public TCRs were found in many individuals.

The donors belonged to the validation cohort of over a hundred subjects, which was separate from the 666-subject first cohort. The CDR3, cysteine through phenylalanine, is 17 amino acids long. CDR3 DNA only is kept here, 51 bases in frame from base 1. CDR1 LNHDA and CDR2 SQIVND are derived from the germline V gene (reference sequence). A word on this clone: The target of this receptor is not known. A junction end diverges from the germline sequence, so it may reflect a read error.

The protocol used for the library was the immunoSEQ multiplex PCR assay. As for the authors' bioinformatics: A statistical classification framework was developed to diagnose cytomegalovirus status using the catalog of TCR beta chain sequences. As stored in TCRdb, this immuneACCESS dataset retains in-frame rearrangements with V and J assigned. A fraction of the clones does not appear; measured against another copy, unresolved V genes explain less than half of the discrepancy, and the remainder lacks a known reason. V and J calls and clone size are copied from that table; D and trimming were computed from the DNA. The sample table lists about 73,000 clones, about 95% of them with a count of one. Under 1.3% of the sample goes to the ten largest clones.

The receptor chain draws on TRBV19 and TRBJ2-2, with 13 middle bases fitting TRBD2. What was sequenced was PBMCs. This receptor was obtained from a woman aged 18-30 years in good health and CMV-seronegative. The sequenced DNA: TGTGCCAGCAGTATGGGGACTAGCGGGGTGAACACCGGGGAGCTGTTTTTT. Translated, this gives CASSMGTSGVNTGELFF.